The sequence of this T cell receptor beta chain was determined in a study of T cells in Graves' hyperthyroidism and ophthalmopathy. The CDR3 regions of TCR beta were amplified from RNA transcripts. The TCR CDR3 first-round RT-PCR relied on the HTBI primer set. TCRdb used MiXCR to reprocess the multiplex PCR reads, holding one entry per CDR3 protein. Seen here are 250,000 to 300,000 distinct CDR3 sequences, roughly 15% observed once, and the top ten hold almost 8%. Ten or more counts support this clonotype. The CDR3 is 17 amino acids. The germline V gene encodes CDR1 MDHEN and CDR2 SYDVKM. V shed 3 bases and J 5 bases; nucleotides not matched to a gene: 9.

Sample: blood. This chain links TRBV28 with TRBJ2-2, with TRBD2 matching 10 bases. The sequence was obtained from a woman aged 30 to 39 with Graves' hyperthyroidism that later progressed to Graves' ophthalmopathy. For the CDR3, the DNA is TGTGCCAGCAGTTTTATGCTAGCGGGAGAGGGTACCGGGGAGCTGTTTTTT. It codes for CASSFMLAGEGTGELFF.